This T cell receptor (beta chain) was sequenced for a study of blood T cell repertoires in COVID-19. Study at large: COVID-19 samples, acute and convalescent, were from the United States, Italy and Spain. PBMCs, B-cell-depleted T cells, or T cells provided the cDNA or gDNA that made up the material.

Original methodology: Nucleated cell counts were estimated from reference gene primer amplification. Assay used: immunoSEQ multiplex PCR; TCRdb lists only in-frame clones, some missing. The DNA gave D and trimming, while V, J and clone size come from that table. The data contain some 190,000 clones, about nine tenths of them seen just once; the ten biggest clones take up around 1.5%. The V gene's germline CDR1 is GTSNPN and CDR2 SVGIG (reference sequence). This CDR3 comprises 12 residues. V trimming: 6 bases; J trimming: 6 bases; junction bases outside the gene matches: 7. Sequencing was done on a sample of peripheral blood. The TCR sequence derives from a young man with active or convalescent COVID-19. This sequence joins TRBV30 and TRBJ2-7; 8 bases agree with TRBD1. The CDR3: CACRGLLGEQYF. The CDR3, as DNA: TGTGCCTGCAGGGGGCTGCTCGGCGAGCAGTACTTC.